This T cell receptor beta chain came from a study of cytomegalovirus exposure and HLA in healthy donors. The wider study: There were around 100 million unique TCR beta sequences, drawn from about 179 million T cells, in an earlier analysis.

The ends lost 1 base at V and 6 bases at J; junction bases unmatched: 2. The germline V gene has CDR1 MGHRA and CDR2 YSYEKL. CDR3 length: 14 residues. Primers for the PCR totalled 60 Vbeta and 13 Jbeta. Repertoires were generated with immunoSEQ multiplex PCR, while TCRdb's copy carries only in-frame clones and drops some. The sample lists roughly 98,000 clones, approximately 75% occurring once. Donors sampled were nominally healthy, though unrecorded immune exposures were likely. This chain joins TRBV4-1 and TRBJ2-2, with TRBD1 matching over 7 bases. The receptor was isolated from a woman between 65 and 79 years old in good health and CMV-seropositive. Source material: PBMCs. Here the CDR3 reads CASSQGQGPGELFF. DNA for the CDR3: TGCGCCAGCAGCCAAGGACAGGGCCCCGGGGAGCTGTTTTTT.